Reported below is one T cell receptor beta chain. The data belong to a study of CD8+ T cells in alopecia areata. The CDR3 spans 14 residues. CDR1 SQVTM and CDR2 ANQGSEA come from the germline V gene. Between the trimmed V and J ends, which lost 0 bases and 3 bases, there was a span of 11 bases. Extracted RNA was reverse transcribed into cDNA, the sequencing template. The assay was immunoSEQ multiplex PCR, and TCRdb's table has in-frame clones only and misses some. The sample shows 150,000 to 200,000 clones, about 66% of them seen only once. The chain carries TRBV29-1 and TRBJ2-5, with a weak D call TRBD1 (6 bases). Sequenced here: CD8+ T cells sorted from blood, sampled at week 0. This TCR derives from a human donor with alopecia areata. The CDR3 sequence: CSVEDRTAEETQYF. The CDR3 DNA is TGCAGCGTTGAAGATCGGACAGCTGAAGAGACCCAGTACTTC. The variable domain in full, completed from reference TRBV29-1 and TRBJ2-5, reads SAVISQKPSRDICQRGTSLTIQCQVDSQVTMMFWYRQQPGQSLTLIATANQGSEATYESGFVIDKFPISRPNLTFSTLTVSNMSPEDSSIYLCSVEDRTAEETQYFGPGTRLLVL.